Listed below are T cell receptor beta chains from one sample, sequenced in a study of blood T cell repertoires in COVID-19. Produced via immunoSEQ multiplex PCR; TCRdb's table is partial and in-frame only. The sample consists of fewer than 130,000 clones, 65% to 90% of them appearing once. The source material was peripheral blood. These TCRs come from a woman aged 60-75 years with acute or convalescent COVID-19. Each CDR3 is given with its conserved first and last residue.

V gene	CDR3 length	CDR3 protein
TRBV28	11	CASSRTLEQYF
TRBV6-6	14	CASTTGGGKPEAFF
TRBV30	13	CAWSVEGTGELFF
TRBV2	15	CASREYAQNTGELFF
TRBV11-2	11	CASSGRGGYTF
TRBV19	15	CASTIPGTGTEKLFF
TRBV14	15	CASSVQGNPREKLFF
TRBV27	16	CASSLQGTVGNSPLHF
TRBV12-3/TRBV12-4	13	CASSLSRVSPLHF
TRBV2	15	CASRNWEGMDNEQFF
TRBV7-2	15	CASSFRGTGANTIYF
TRBV5-1	15	CASSSRDINTGELFF
TRBV6-5	14	CASSYNSGRATQYF
TRBV4-3	16	CASSPQGRSGANVLTF
TRBV3-1/TRBV3-2	14	CASSSGQTVNEAFF
TRBV18	15	CASSPRGVTDEKLFF